Listed here are 15 T cell receptor beta chains from one sample, sequenced in a study of beta chain features in type 1 diabetes. All of the isolated RNA was reverse transcribed, so expressed TCRB transcripts were sequenced. Sequencing used immunoSEQ multiplex PCR; TCRdb keeps in-frame clones, though not all of them. The sample contains roughly 300,000 clones, 6.5% to 10% of which appear only once. The sample taken for sequencing was central memory CD4+ T cells from blood. The receptor source for this set is a woman between 18 and 30 years old in good health.

The chain joins TRBV5-6 to TRBJ1-2; D not certain. V was clipped by 4 bases and J by 7 bases, with 20 bases between them. From germline, CDR1 is SGHDT and CDR2 YYEEEE. The CDR3 runs to 15 residues. CDR3 region: CASSADGVRSLGYTF. Written as DNA, the CDR3 is TGTGCCAGCAGCGCCGATGGGGTTAGGTCCCTTGGCTACACCTTC.

This clone was observed a single time. V usage is TRBV5-1 and J usage is TRBJ1-1; a weak D match, TRBD1 (6 bases). V was cut by 4 bases and J by 1 base, with 11 bases left in between. This CDR3 contains 14 residues. Germline V gene lookup returns CDR1 SGHRS and CDR2 YFSETQ. The CDR3 reads CASSRVQGNTEAFF. As DNA, the CDR3 is TGCGCCAGCAGCCGAGTACAGGGGAACACTGAAGCTTTCTTT.

The gene calls are TRBV19 and TRBJ2-1; TRBD2 matches 8 bases. After removal of 5 bases from V and 9 bases from J, the junction contained 3 bases not matched to a gene. CDR1 is LNHDA, CDR2 SQIVND, per germline (reference sequence). The CDR3 is 12 amino acids. CDR3 protein: CASSREGGEQFF. The CDR3 DNA reads as TGTGCCAGTAGTCGGGAGGGCGGTGAGCAGTTCTTC.

The V call is TRBV11-1, the J call TRBJ1-1, with no clear D. CDR3 length: 13 amino acids. The germline V and J ends were trimmed by 5 bases and 5 bases, with 12 bases remaining between them. CDR1 is SGHAT and CDR2 is FQDESV in the germline V gene (reference sequence). The CDR3 DNA follows: TGTGCCAGCAGCCACCACGGAGGGACTGAAGCTTTCTTT. Protein sequence: CASSHHGGTEAFF.

This clone has just a few counts. The chain uses TRBV7-8 and TRBJ1-4, with 12 bases lining up with TRBD1. Looked up from germline, CDR1 is SGHVS and CDR2 is FQNEAQ. V was clipped by 4 bases and J by 4 bases; unmatched bases: 10. CDR3 length equals 18 residues. The CDR3 reads CASSSSPGQGAGNEKLFF. The CDR3 nucleotides are TGTGCCAGCAGCTCTTCTCCGGGACAGGGGGCTGGTAATGAAAAACTGTTTTTT.

The chain couples TRBV6-1 to TRBJ1-2; D not resolved. Trimming cost V 2 bases and J 8 bases, with 9 bases left between them. CDR1 and CDR2 (germline): MNHNS, SASEGT. This CDR3 spans 12 amino acids. CDR3 residues: CASSEYVRGYTF. The CDR3 DNA reads TGTGCCAGCAGTGAATACGTCCGGGGCTACACCTTC.

The chain employs TRBV9 and TRBJ2-1; no firm D call. Per germline, CDR1 SGDLS and CDR2 YYNGEE. Trimming shortened V by 3 bases and J by 9 bases, and 13 bases separated the two germline ends. This CDR3 spans 13 amino acids. CDR3 region: CASSAELGGEQFF. The CDR3 bases are TGTGCCAGCAGCGCCGAGCTAGGTGGTGAGCAGTTCTTC.

This clone was recorded many times. V and J are TRBV18 and TRBJ2-3, with TRBD1 identical over 8 bases. The CDR3 length is 15 residues. Germline assignment: CDR1 KGHSH and CDR2 LQKENI. Losses at the gene ends were 6 bases for V and 1 base for J; bases not matched to a gene: 6. The CDR3 DNA follows: TGTGCCAGCTCCCGACAGGGGATGGGCACAGATACGCAGTATTTT. It codes for CASSRQGMGTDTQYF.

The V and J genes are TRBV7-9 and TRBJ1-1, with D unresolved. Germline CDR1 reads SEHNR; CDR2 reads FQNEAQ (reference sequence). Trimming pared 3 bases from V and 1 base from J, leaving 9 bases between. The length of the CDR3 is 14 residues. The CDR3 is CASSLGLGNTEAFF. CDR3 in DNA: TGTGCCAGCAGCTTGGGATTGGGGAACACTGAAGCTTTCTTT.

The V and J genes are TRBV7-2 and TRBJ2-1; D not certain. V lost 0 bases and J 0 bases, leaving 6 bases between the germline ends. The CDR3 extends over 15 amino acids. Looked up from germline, CDR1 is SGHTA and CDR2 is FQGNSA. CDR3 amino acids: CASSLAASSYNEQFF. Written as DNA, the CDR3 is TGTGCCAGCAGCTTAGCGGCAAGCTCCTACAATGAGCAGTTCTTC.

The CDR3 nucleotides read TGTGCCAGCTCACCAAGCCGAGAGGTCGAGCAGTACTTC. This translates into CASSPSREVEQYF. V gene TRBV18 combines with J gene TRBJ2-7; D is unresolved. V was cut by 2 bases and J by 6 bases, with 11 bases left in between. The CDR3 is made up of 13 amino acids. Germline V lookup: CDR1 KGHSH, CDR2 LQKENI.

The J gene is TRBJ2-7, the V gene TRBV28, with D maybe TRBD2 (5 bases). Germline loops: CDR1 MDHEN, CDR2 SYDVKM. There are 15 residues in the CDR3. The germline V and J ends were trimmed by 10 bases and 4 bases, with 23 bases remaining between them. CDR3 loop: CATNLGASAFYEQYF. CDR3 sequence (DNA): TGTGCCACTAACCTGGGAGCTTCCGCCTTTTACGAGCAGTACTTC.

The rearrangement uses TRBV5-1 and TRBJ2-1; D may be TRBD1 or TRBD2 (5 bases each). The CDR3 spans 15 residues. Deletions cut 4 bases from V and 5 bases from J, with 16 bases between. Germline CDR1 reads SGHRS; CDR2 reads YFSETQ. The CDR3 loop reads CASSGAGGANNEQFF. The CDR3, as DNA: TGCGCCAGCAGCGGGGCGGGCGGAGCTAACAATGAGCAGTTCTTC. The full variable domain, its missing parts supplied by reference TRBV5-1 and TRBJ2-1, is KAGVTQTPRYLIKTRGQQVTLSCSPISGHRSVSWYQQTPGQGLQFLFEYFSETQRNKGNFPGRFSGRQFSNSRSEMNVSTLELGDSALYLCASSGAGGANNEQFFGPGTRLTVL.

This chain uses TRBV6-6 with TRBJ2-5; no reliable D call. The CDR3 consists of 14 residues. Trimming took 8 bases from V and 1 from J, leaving 14 bases between them. Germline-derived CDR1 and CDR2 are MNHNY and SVGAGI (reference sequence). In DNA form, the CDR3 reads TGTGCCAGCTCTTACGAGTCCGCCCAAGAGACCCAGTACTTC. As protein: CASSYESAQETQYF.

This clone was recorded a few times. The chain recombines TRBV10-3 with TRBJ2-6; D gene ambiguous. Per the germline V gene, CDR1 is ENHRY and CDR2 is SYGVKD. The CDR3 runs to 15 residues. V gave up 2 bases and J gave up 0 bases, with 5 bases separating them. In nucleotides, the CDR3 is TGTGCCATCAGTGAGGGCCTCTCTGGGGCCAACGTCCTGACTTTC. Translated, it gives CAISEGLSGANVLTF.